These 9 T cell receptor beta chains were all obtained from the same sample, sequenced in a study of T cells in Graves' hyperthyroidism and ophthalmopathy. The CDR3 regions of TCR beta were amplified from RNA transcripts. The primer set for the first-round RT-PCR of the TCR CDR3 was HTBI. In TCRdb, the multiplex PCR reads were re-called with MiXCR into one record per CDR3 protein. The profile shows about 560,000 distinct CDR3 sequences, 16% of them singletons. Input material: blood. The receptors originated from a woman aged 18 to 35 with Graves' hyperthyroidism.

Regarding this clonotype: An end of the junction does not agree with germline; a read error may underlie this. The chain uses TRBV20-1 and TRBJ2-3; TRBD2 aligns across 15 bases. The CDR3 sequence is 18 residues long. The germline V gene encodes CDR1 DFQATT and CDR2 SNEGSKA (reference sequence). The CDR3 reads CSASPGLAGGGYTGTQYF. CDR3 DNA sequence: TGCAGTGCTAGCCCGGGACTAGCGGGGGGCGGGTACACAGGTACGCAGTATTTT.

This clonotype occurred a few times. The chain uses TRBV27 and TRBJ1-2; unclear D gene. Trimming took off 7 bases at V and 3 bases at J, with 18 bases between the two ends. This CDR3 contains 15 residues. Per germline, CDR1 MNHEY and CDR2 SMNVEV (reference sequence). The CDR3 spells CASTTFGGQDYGYTF. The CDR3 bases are TGTGCCAGCACCACCTTCGGCGGGCAGGACTATGGCTACACCTTC.

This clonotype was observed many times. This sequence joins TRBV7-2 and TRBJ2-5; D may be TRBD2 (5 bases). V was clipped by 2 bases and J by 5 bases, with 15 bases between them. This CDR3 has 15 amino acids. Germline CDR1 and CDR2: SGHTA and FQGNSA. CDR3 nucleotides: TGTGCCAGCAGCTTATATCCAGCTACGGGGGAGACCCAGTACTTC. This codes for CASSLYPATGETQYF.

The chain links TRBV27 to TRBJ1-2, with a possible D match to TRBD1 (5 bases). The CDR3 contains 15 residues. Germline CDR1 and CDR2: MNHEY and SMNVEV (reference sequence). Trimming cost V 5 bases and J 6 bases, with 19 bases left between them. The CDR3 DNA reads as TGTGCCAGCAGTCCACTGGTGGGGCTATCCCATGGCTACACCTTC. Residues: CASSPLVGLSHGYTF.

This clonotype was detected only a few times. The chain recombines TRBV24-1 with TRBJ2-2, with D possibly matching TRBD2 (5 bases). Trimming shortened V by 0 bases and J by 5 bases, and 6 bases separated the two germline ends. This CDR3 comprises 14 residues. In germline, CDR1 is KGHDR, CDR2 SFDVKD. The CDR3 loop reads CATSDLRGTGELFF. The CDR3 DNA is TGTGCCACCAGTGATTTGCGAGGGACCGGGGAGCTGTTTTTT.

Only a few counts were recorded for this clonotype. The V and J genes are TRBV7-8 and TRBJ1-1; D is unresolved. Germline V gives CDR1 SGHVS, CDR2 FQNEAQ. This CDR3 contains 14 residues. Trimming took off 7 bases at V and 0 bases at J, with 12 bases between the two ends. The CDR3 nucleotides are TGTGCCAGCAATTACGGGATAATGAACACTGAAGCTTTCTTT. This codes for CASNYGIMNTEAFF.

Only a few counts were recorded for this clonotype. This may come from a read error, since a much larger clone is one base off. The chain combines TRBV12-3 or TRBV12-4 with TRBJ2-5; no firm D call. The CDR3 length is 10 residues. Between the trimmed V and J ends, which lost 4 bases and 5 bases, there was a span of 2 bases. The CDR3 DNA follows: TGTGCCAGCAGTTACGAGACCCAGTACTTC. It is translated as CASSYETQYF.

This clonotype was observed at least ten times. CDR3 residues: CASSLNSLSTEAFF. In DNA form, the CDR3 reads TGTGCCAGCAGTTTAAACAGTTTAAGCACTGAAGCTTTCTTT. V usage is TRBV12-3 or TRBV12-4 and J usage is TRBJ1-1, with D unresolved. This CDR3 spans 14 amino acids. Deletions cut 2 bases from V and 4 bases from J, with 11 bases between.

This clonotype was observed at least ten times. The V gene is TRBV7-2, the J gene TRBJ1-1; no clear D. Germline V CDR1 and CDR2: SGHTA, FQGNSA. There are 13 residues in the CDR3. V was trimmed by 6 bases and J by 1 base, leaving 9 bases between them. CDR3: CASSHGTNTEAFF. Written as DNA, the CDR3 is TGTGCCAGCAGTCACGGTACGAACACTGAAGCTTTCTTT.